This record concerns one TCR beta chain sequence. The data belong to a study of blood T cell repertoires in COVID-19. Germline lookup yields CDR1 SNHLY and CDR2 FYNNEI. With 6 bases removed from V and 1 base from J, the gap between germline ends came to 9 bases. This CDR3 is 13 amino acids long. Methods used by the authors: By means of reference gene primer amplification, nucleated cell counts were estimated. Generated by immunoSEQ multiplex PCR, the TCRdb table keeps only in-frame clones and is missing some. For V, J and clone size, that table is used; D and trimming come from the DNA. The data hold 130,000 or so clones, with about 87% observed a single time.

The V gene is TRBV2, the J gene TRBJ1-1; TRBD1 might be the D (5 bases). What was sequenced was peripheral blood. This TCR was sampled from a man between 60 and 75 years old with active or convalescent COVID-19. The CDR3 region has the DNA TGTGCCAGCAGGGGGGACTGGAACACTGAAGCTTTCTTT. Its translation: CASRGDWNTEAFF. The full variable domain, in which reference TRBV2 and TRBJ1-1 provide the parts outside the CDR3, is EPEVTQTPSHQVTQMGQEVILRCVPISNHLYFYWYRQILGQKVEFLVSFYNNEISEKSEIFDDQFSVERPDGSNFTLKIRSTKLEDSAMYFCASRGDWNTEAFFGQGTRLTVV.